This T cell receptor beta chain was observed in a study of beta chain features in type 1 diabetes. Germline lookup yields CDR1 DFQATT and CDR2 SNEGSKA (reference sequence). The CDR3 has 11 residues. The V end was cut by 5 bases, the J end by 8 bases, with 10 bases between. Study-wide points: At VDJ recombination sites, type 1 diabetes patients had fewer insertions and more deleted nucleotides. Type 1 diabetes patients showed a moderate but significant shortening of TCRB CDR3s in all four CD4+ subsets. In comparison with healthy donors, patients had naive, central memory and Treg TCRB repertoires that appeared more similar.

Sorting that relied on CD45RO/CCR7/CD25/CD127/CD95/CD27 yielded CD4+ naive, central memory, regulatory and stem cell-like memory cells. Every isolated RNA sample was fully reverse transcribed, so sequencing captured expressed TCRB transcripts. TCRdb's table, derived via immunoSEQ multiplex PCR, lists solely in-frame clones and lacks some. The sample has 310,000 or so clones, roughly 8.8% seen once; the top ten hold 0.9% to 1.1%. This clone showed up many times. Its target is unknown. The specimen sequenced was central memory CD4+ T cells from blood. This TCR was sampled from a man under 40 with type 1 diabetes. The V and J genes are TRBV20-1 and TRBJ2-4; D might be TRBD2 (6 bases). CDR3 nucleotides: TGCAGTGCTGGGGGGAACGACATTCAGTACTTC. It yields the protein CSAGGNDIQYF.